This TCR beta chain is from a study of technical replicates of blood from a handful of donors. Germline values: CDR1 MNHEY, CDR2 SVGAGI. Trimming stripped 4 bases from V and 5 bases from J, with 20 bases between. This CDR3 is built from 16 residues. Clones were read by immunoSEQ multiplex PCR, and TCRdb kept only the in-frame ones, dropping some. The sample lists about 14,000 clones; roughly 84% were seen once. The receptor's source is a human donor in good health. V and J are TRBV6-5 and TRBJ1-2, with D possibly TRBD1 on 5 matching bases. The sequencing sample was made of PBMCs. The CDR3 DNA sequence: TGTGCCAGCAGTTTAAGACAGAGGAGACTGGAATATGGCTACACCTTC. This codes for CASSLRQRRLEYGYTF.